This T cell receptor beta chain stems from a study of T cells in Graves' hyperthyroidism and ophthalmopathy (dated by TCRdb to the late 2010s). Looking at the study overall: Peripheral blood was collected at initial diagnosis, before any treatment. In addition, the study compared T-cell repertoires in thyroid tissue and in blood from about 6 Graves' hyperthyroidism patients. A discovery cohort of about 100 patients, roughly 45 with Graves' ophthalmopathy and about 58 with stable Graves' hyperthyroidism, was used to find distinguishing TCR V-J signatures. Following sampling, methimazole starting at 30 mg daily was given to hyperthyroidism patients, and high-dose intravenous methylprednisolone was given to ophthalmopathy patients. The paper describes TCR Vbeta CDR3 sequencing of about 140 peripheral blood samples, made up of under 50 ophthalmopathy patients, 70 to 75 hyperthyroidism patients and 17 progressor patients. For training and testing, the 95 to 100 patients in the discovery cohort were randomly divided in a 7:3 ratio. Prospective prediction of ophthalmopathy was tested in an independent validation cohort of 18 hyperthyroidism patients and 17 patients who later progressed to ophthalmopathy.

The germline ends are 10 bases apart after V is trimmed by 8 bases and J by 2 bases. The germline V gene (reference sequence) yields SEHNR for CDR1 and FQNEAQ for CDR2. Including the terminal cysteine and phenylalanine, the CDR3 comprises 12 residues. The kept DNA is CDR3 alone, 36 bases in frame from the first base. The TCR beta CDR3 regions were amplified from RNA transcripts. The TCR CDR3 was subjected to a first round of RT-PCR using the HTBI primer set and the Qiagen OneStep RT-PCR kit. A second multiplex PCR round built the libraries, followed by size selection and purification. Sequencing of the libraries was done on an Illumina HiSeq2000 using paired-end 100 bp reads. Concerning the study's data processing: Raw data were processed with SOAPnuke, discarding reads with adapters, uncalled bases, mean Phred below 15, or no exact constant-primer or identifier match. High-quality paired reads were merged with COPE v1.2.5, and unique nucleotide sequences were defined as clonotypes. Clonotypes were aligned to IMGT TRBV, TRBD and TRBJ reference segments using MiTCR v1.1. Analysis was restricted to V-J combinations with a frequency above 0.0001, which covered 99% to 99.2% of repertoires. The TCS score was defined as the ratio of F50 (clonal expansion) to E x V (chaos), calculated using BLOSUM62-based TCRdist between CDR3 peptides within each V-J. Welch's t-statistics and random forest reduced just over 500 V-J features to under 15, which were used in a naive Bayes classifier (R e1071). The raw public reads went through TCRdb reprocessing: fastp at Q25, MiXCR clone calling, in-frame beta chains kept. Under each unique CDR3 protein, matching rows form one entry showing the most common genes and DNA. The V and J calls here are based on TCRdb, not the publication. The sample yields 500,000 to 650,000 distinct CDR3 sequences; roughly a sixth were counted once. Clones ranked in the top ten supply around 17% of the sample.

In the ophthalmopathy patients, disease was moderately to severely active, with a Clinical Activity Score of 3 or more, a NOSPECS grade of 4 or more, and a duration of less than 3 months. The study excluded patients with uncontrolled infections, other autoimmune diseases, pregnancy or lactation. Diagnoses relied on clinical symptoms, serum thyroxine and TRAb, thyroid ultrasound and orbital computed tomography. PBMCs were separated from under 12 ml of fresh peripheral blood using Ficoll-Paque density gradient centrifugation. Total RNA was extracted using Trizol reagent, and RNA quality was assessed on an Agilent 2100 Bioanalyzer. Overall results and qualifications from the work: Most expanded thyroid clonotypes (frequency above 0.001) were also detected in blood, suggesting blood repertoires may reflect thyroid immune responses. During validation, the model predicted progression to ophthalmopathy a median of approximately 6.5 months ahead of onset, with almost 71% sensitivity and more than 72% specificity. A 13 V-J signature model separated ophthalmopathy from stable hyperthyroidism, with around 88% sensitivity and around 84% specificity in cross-validation and 80%/75% in testing. Sample size was not statistically predetermined, and blinding of investigators to group allocation was not performed.

On this clonotype itself: Its antigen is unknown. It may be a read error: a sequence one base away is much more abundant.

The receptor was isolated from a woman younger than 30 with Graves' ophthalmopathy. The rearrangement joined TRBV7-9 to TRBJ2-7; no D gene can be assigned with confidence. Material for sequencing was blood. The DNA sequence is as follows: TGTGCCAGCGGCCCCGACCCCTACGAGCAGTACTTC. This translates into CASGPDPYEQYF. The full variable domain, completed from the reference TRBV7-9 and TRBJ2-7 proteins outside the CDR3, reads DTGVSQNPRHKITKRGQNVTFRCDPISEHNRLYWYRQTLGQGPEFLTYFQNEAQLEKSRLLSDRFSAERPKGSFSTLEIQRTEQGDSAMYLCASGPDPYEQYFGPGTRLTVT.